This note documents a single TCR beta chain sequence. Assay used: immunoSEQ multiplex PCR; TCRdb lists only in-frame clones, some missing. The data contain over 40,000 clones, 92% of them singletons. This sample stems from a study of blood T cell repertoires in COVID-19. Study at large: In each case, the material was cDNA or gDNA derived from T cells, B-cell-depleted T cells, or PBMCs.

Germline loops: CDR1 SGHNT, CDR2 YYREEE (reference sequence). The CDR3 totals 20 residues. The V and J ends lost 0 bases and 0 bases, in that order; junction bases with no gene match: 9. The V and J genes are TRBV5-4 and TRBJ2-3, with TRBD2 matching 14 bases. The source is a human donor in a cohort sampled during active COVID-19. The sample consisted of peripheral blood. For the CDR3, the DNA is TGTGCCAGCAGCTTGGGGGGTAGGACTAGCGGGAGGCCTAGCACAGATACGCAGTATTTT. The encoded protein is CASSLGGRTSGRPSTDTQYF. Combining the CDR3 with reference TRBV5-4 and TRBJ2-3 gives the whole variable domain ETGVTQSPTHLIKTRGQQVTLRCSSQSGHNTVSWYQQALGQGPQFIFQYYREEENGRGNFPPRFSGLQFPNYSSELNVNALELDDSALYLCASSLGGRTSGRPSTDTQYFGPGTRLTVL.